These 8 T cell receptor beta chains were sequenced from one sample in a study of T cell responses to AZD1222 COVID-19 vaccine. Clones were read by immunoSEQ multiplex PCR, and TCRdb kept only the in-frame ones, dropping some. The data show 150,000 to 200,000 clones, around nine tenths seen once. Here the sequenced sample was peripheral blood, taken on day 0 of AZD1222 vaccination. The source is an adult in good health.

The chain carries TRBV29-1 and TRBJ2-3; 14 positions match TRBD2. V trimming: 5 bases; J trimming: 5 bases; junction bases outside the gene matches: 18. The CDR3 is 19 amino acids. The V gene's germline CDR1 is SQVTM and CDR2 ANQGSEA. CDR3 region: CSVRAKGLAGVRSGDTQYF. The CDR3 region has the DNA TGCAGCGTTCGCGCAAAGGGACTAGCGGGGGTGAGATCCGGAGATACGCAGTATTTT.

The chain couples TRBV19 to TRBJ2-5; the D gene is possibly TRBD1 (5 bases). This CDR3 is built from 15 residues. The V gene lost 2 bases and the J gene lost 2 bases, with 12 bases spanning the gap. From germline, CDR1 is LNHDA and CDR2 SQIVND (reference sequence). The CDR3 nucleotides are TGTGCCAGTAGTATAATATCAACAGGACAAGAGACCCAGTACTTC. It yields the protein CASSIISTGQETQYF.

This chain links TRBV4-2 with TRBJ1-6, with TRBD1 identical over 8 bases. Germline CDR1 and CDR2: LGHNA and YNFKEQ. V trimming: 2 bases; J trimming: 7 bases; junction bases outside the gene matches: 7. There are 16 residues in the CDR3. The DNA of the CDR3 is TGTGCCAGCAGCCAACGGCTGGACAGGGAGAATTCACCCCTCCACTTT. It encodes CASSQRLDRENSPLHF.

The chain employs TRBV25-1 and TRBJ2-5; D is perhaps TRBD2 (5 bases). The CDR3 has 17 residues. V lost 1 base and J lost 4, with 19 bases in between. From germline, CDR1 is MGHDK and CDR2 SYGVNS. Written as DNA, the CDR3 is TGTGCCAGCAGTGAATCGTTAGTAAGTAGGAGCGGAGAGACCCAGTACTTC. Translated, it gives CASSESLVSRSGETQYF. Drawing the rest from reference TRBV25-1 and TRBJ2-5, the complete variable domain is EADIYQTPRYLVIGTGKKITLECSQTMGHDKMYWYQQDPGMELHLIHYSYGVNSTEKGDLSSESTVSRIRTEHFPLTLESARPSHTSQYLCASSESLVSRSGETQYFGPGTRLLVL.

The CDR3 region is CASRNYNEQFF. CDR3 DNA sequence: TGTGCCAGCAGGAATTACAATGAGCAGTTCTTC. The chain combines TRBV5-8 with TRBJ2-1; D is uncertain. The CDR3 is 11 residues long. Deletions cut 5 bases from V and 4 bases from J, with 4 bases between. Per the germline V gene, CDR1 is SGHTS and CDR2 is YDEGEE.

V usage is TRBV2 and J usage is TRBJ2-1; 7 positions agree with TRBD1. The V segment lost 2 bases and the J segment 8 bases; nucleotides outside the gene matches: 9. The germline CDR1 and CDR2 sequences are SNHLY and FYNNEI. The CDR3 runs 15 residues. CDR3 sequence: CASSEQRTGLYEQFF. The CDR3 bases are TGTGCCAGCAGTGAACAGCGGACAGGTTTGTATGAGCAGTTCTTC.

CDR3: CASSYRGLTGELFF. The CDR3, as DNA: TGTGCCAGCAGTTACAGAGGACTCACCGGGGAGCTGTTTTTT. The chain employs TRBV6-5 and TRBJ2-2; D possibly corresponds to TRBD2 (5 bases). The germline V gene encodes CDR1 MNHEY and CDR2 SVGAGI. V lost 2 bases and J 4 bases, leaving 8 bases between the germline ends. CDR3 length equals 14 residues.

The chain couples TRBV5-4 to TRBJ1-1; TRBD1 matches at 11 bases. The CDR3 spans 18 residues. V shed 0 bases and J 0 bases; nucleotides not matched to a gene: 7. CDR1 and CDR2 (germline): SGHNT, YYREEE (reference sequence). The CDR3 nucleotides read TGTGCCAGCAGCTTGGGAGGACAGGGGGCGGGCATGAACACTGAAGCTTTCTTT. This encodes CASSLGGQGAGMNTEAFF.